The 30 T cell receptor beta chains presented below share a single source sample, sequenced in a study of chemoradiotherapy in HPV16-positive cancers. The method was immunoSEQ multiplex PCR; TCRdb's version includes in-frame clones alone and lacks a portion of them. The repertoire holds 8,500 to 10,000 clones, with 78% as singletons. The sample was taken from a patient who underwent chemoradiotherapy. These receptors were obtained from a human donor with HPV-associated anogenital cancer.

The V gene is TRBV28, the J gene TRBJ1-6; tentatively, D is TRBD1 (5 bases). This CDR3 comprises 16 residues. Looked up from germline, CDR1 is MDHEN and CDR2 is SYDVKM. The V and J ends lost 6 bases and 5 bases respectively, with 17 bases between them. In DNA, the CDR3 is TGTGCCAGCAGGACTGCAGGGTCCCGAGATAATTCACCCCTCCACTTT. It specifies CASRTAGSRDNSPLHF.

This chain links TRBV5-8 with TRBJ1-2; 7 bases are a match to TRBD1. The CDR3 loop spans 16 amino acids. Germline values: CDR1 SGHTS, CDR2 YDEGEE. The V gene end was trimmed by 6 bases and the J gene end by 4 bases; junction bases not matched to a gene: 15. This CDR3 is CASTLGRGPSLYGYTF. The CDR3 bases are TGTGCCAGCACCCTTGGGAGGGGGCCGAGTCTCTATGGCTACACCTTC.

The CDR3 DNA follows: TGTGCCAGCAGTTCACAGGGGTTCAACTATGGCTACACCTTC. Translation gives CASSSQGFNYGYTF. The J gene is TRBJ1-2, the V gene TRBV6-5, with 7 bases fitting TRBD1. The CDR3 contains 14 residues. Germline CDR1 MNHEY, CDR2 SVGAGI. With V trimmed by 4 bases and J by 2 bases, 4 bases remained unmatched.

The chain carries TRBV13 and TRBJ2-3; TRBD1 or TRBD2 may be the D gene (8 bases each). The ends were cut back, 4 bases at V and 3 bases at J, with 17 bases in the middle. The CDR3 is 16 residues long. CDR1 and CDR2 (germline): PRHDT, FYEKMQ (reference sequence). In DNA, the CDR3 is TGTGCCAGCAGCTCCCAGGGGGCGGGGGGTACAGATACGCAGTATTTT. Amino acids: CASSSQGAGGTDTQYF.

This chain joins TRBV7-2 and TRBJ1-6, with D possibly TRBD1 on 6 matching bases. The V gene lost 5 bases and the J gene lost 7 bases, with 18 bases spanning the gap. Germline CDR1 SGHTA, CDR2 FQGNSA. This CDR3 is 16 amino acids long. CDR3 bases: TGTGCCAGCAGCCCGATGGGGGGGGCGCGGAATTCACCCCTCCACTTT. Translation: CASSPMGGARNSPLHF.

This clone was seen once. This sequence joins TRBV2 and TRBJ2-5; possibly TRBD2 for D (6 bases). V was trimmed by 7 bases and J by 5 bases, leaving 14 bases between them. The germline V gene has CDR1 SNHLY and CDR2 FYNNEI. The CDR3 length is 13 residues. The CDR3 DNA reads TGTGCCAGCAAAAGGACTACACGGGAGACCCAGTACTTC. Translating it yields CASKRTTRETQYF.

The gene calls are TRBV7-9 and TRBJ1-3, with TRBD1 as a possible D gene (5 bases). The CDR3 consists of 16 residues. Germline V CDR1 and CDR2: SEHNR, FQNEAQ (reference sequence). V lost 2 bases and J lost 0, with 11 bases in between. CDR3 amino acids: CASSLRSGASGNTIYF. The CDR3 DNA sequence: TGTGCCAGCAGCTTACGAAGTGGGGCCTCTGGAAACACCATATATTTT.

V usage is TRBV5-6 and J usage is TRBJ1-6, with D perhaps TRBD1 (6 bases). The V gene's germline CDR1 is SGHDT and CDR2 YYEEEE. The CDR3 length is 16 residues. The V end was cut by 3 bases, the J end by 10 bases, with 20 bases between. CDR3 sequence reads: CASSSGPTGGISPLHF. As DNA, the CDR3 is TGTGCCAGCAGCTCCGGGCCGACAGGAGGAATATCACCCCTCCACTTT.

This clone was recorded once. The V gene is TRBV5-4, the J gene TRBJ2-3; 10 bases agree with TRBD2. This CDR3 comprises 15 residues. J was trimmed by 11 bases and V by 0 bases; bases with no gene match: 9. Germline CDR1 reads SGHNT; CDR2 reads YYREEE (reference sequence). CDR3 in amino acids: CASSLERGGLLGQYF. The CDR3 region has the DNA TGTGCCAGCAGCTTGGAGCGGGGGGGCCTATTAGGGCAGTATTTT. The full variable domain, its missing parts supplied by reference TRBV5-4 and TRBJ2-3, is ETGVTQSPTHLIKTRGQQVTLRCSSQSGHNTVSWYQQALGQGPQFIFQYYREEENGRGNFPPRFSGLQFPNYSSELNVNALELDDSALYLCASSLERGGLLGQYFGPGTRLTVL.

The chain uses TRBV27 and TRBJ1-1; 8 bases match TRBD1. The CDR3 spans 16 residues. V dropped 5 bases and J dropped 1; count of bases not matched to a gene: 9. Germline V gives CDR1 MNHEY, CDR2 SMNVEV (reference sequence). The CDR3 bases are TGTGCCAGCAGTAACACTTTCAGGGGGCAGAACACTGAAGCTTTCTTT. Protein: CASSNTFRGQNTEAFF.

The V call is TRBV7-3, the J call TRBJ2-1, with D possibly being TRBD2 (6 bases). Looked up from germline, CDR1 is SGHTA and CDR2 is FQGTGA. V lost 2 bases and J lost 9, with 17 bases in between. The CDR3 covers 15 residues. CDR3 amino acids: CASSLGTGVPGEQFF. CDR3 DNA: TGTGCCAGCAGCTTAGGTACGGGGGTGCCCGGTGAGCAGTTCTTC.

Only one count was recorded for this clone. The genes are TRBV28 and TRBJ1-1; D is uncertain. V shed 4 bases and J shed 1 base, with 10 bases lying between them. Germline V lookup: CDR1 MDHEN, CDR2 SYDVKM. CDR3 length equals 14 residues. DNA for the CDR3: TGTGCCAGCAGTTCCTCCGGATGGAACACTGAAGCTTTCTTT. This sequence encodes CASSSSGWNTEAFF. The entire variable domain, with the rest obtained from reference TRBV28 and TRBJ1-1, is as follows: DVKVTQSSRYLVKRTGEKVFLECVQDMDHENMFWYRQDPGLGLRLIYFSYDVKMKEKGDIPEGYSVSREKKERFSLILESASTNQTSMYLCASSSSGWNTEAFFGQGTRLTVV.

The chain links TRBV5-1 to TRBJ2-3, with 7 bases identical to TRBD2. Trimming at V came to 0 bases and at J to 1 base, leaving 2 bases not matched to a gene. The CDR3 spans 15 residues. Germline assignment: CDR1 SGHRS and CDR2 YFSETQ. The CDR3 reads CASSLVLAGTDTQYF. DNA for the CDR3: TGCGCCAGCAGCTTGGTTCTAGCGGGCACAGATACGCAGTATTTT. The entire variable domain, with the rest obtained from reference TRBV5-1 and TRBJ2-3, is as follows: KAGVTQTPRYLIKTRGQQVTLSCSPISGHRSVSWYQQTPGQGLQFLFEYFSETQRNKGNFPGRFSGRQFSNSRSEMNVSTLELGDSALYLCASSLVLAGTDTQYFGPGTRLTVL.

The V call is TRBV5-1, the J call TRBJ1-2, with a tentative D call TRBD1 (5 bases). The V and J ends lost 4 bases and 6 bases respectively, with 16 bases between them. The CDR3 is made up of 14 amino acids. In germline, CDR1 is SGHRS, CDR2 YFSETQ. As DNA, the CDR3 is TGCGCCAGCAGCCCAGTTGGAGGGGATCATGGCTACACCTTC. The encoded protein is CASSPVGGDHGYTF.

This clone was found a few times. V gene TRBV30 combines with J gene TRBJ2-5, with D possibly matching TRBD2 (6 bases). V lost 0 bases and J 1 base, leaving 9 bases between the germline ends. CDR1 GTSNPN and CDR2 SVGIG come from the germline V gene (reference sequence). This CDR3 is built from 14 residues. This CDR3 reads CAWSVRGFQETQYF. The CDR3 DNA reads as TGTGCCTGGAGTGTACGGGGGTTCCAAGAGACCCAGTACTTC.

The CDR3 loop reads CASSEGSNQPQHF. The CDR3 coding sequence is TGTGCCAGCAGTGAAGGTAGCAATCAGCCCCAGCATTTT. The chain recombines TRBV6-4 with TRBJ1-5; D not certain. Trimming removed 3 bases at V and 0 bases at J, with 3 bases between. Germline CDR1 and CDR2: MRHNA and SNTAGT. This CDR3 spans 13 amino acids.

This sequence joins TRBV29-1 and TRBJ1-2; D not certain. Germline CDR1 reads SQVTM; CDR2 reads ANQGSEA. CDR3 length: 11 residues. V lost 3 bases, J lost 8 bases, and 10 bases lay in between. The CDR3 spells CSVEGSDGYTF. CDR3 DNA: TGCAGCGTTGAGGGGAGTGACGGCTACACCTTC.

This clone was recorded only once. J is TRBJ2-3 and V is TRBV19, with D unclear. There are 13 residues in the CDR3. The V and J ends lost 6 bases and 1 base respectively, with 8 bases between them. From germline, CDR1 is LNHDA and CDR2 SQIVND (reference sequence). CDR3 loop: CASSAAGTDTQYF. CDR3 bases: TGTGCCAGTAGCGCCGCGGGCACAGATACGCAGTATTTT.

In its sample, this clone was seen a few times. This chain connects TRBV11-2 to TRBJ1-1; 7 bases line up with TRBD1. Trimming cost V 8 bases and J 7 bases; bases outside gene matches: 10. The CDR3 contains 13 residues. Germline CDR1 is SGHAT and CDR2 is FQNNGV. CDR3: CASRTSWTGEAFF. Written as DNA, the CDR3 is TGTGCCAGCCGGACATCATGGACAGGTGAAGCTTTCTTT.

The chain recombines TRBV2 with TRBJ1-2, with 10 bases aligning to TRBD1. The CDR3 loop spans 17 amino acids. Trimming cost V 1 base and J 3 bases; bases outside gene matches: 8. Per the germline V gene, CDR1 is SNHLY and CDR2 is FYNNEI. CDR3 sequence: CASSEVNRDRGHYGYTF. For the CDR3, the DNA is TGTGCCAGCAGTGAAGTCAACCGGGACAGGGGCCACTATGGCTACACCTTC.

The CDR3: CASSIQGAGNEQFF. CDR3 nucleotides: TGTGCCAGTAGTATACAGGGGGCTGGGAATGAGCAGTTCTTC. This rearrangement joins TRBV19 to TRBJ2-1; 8 bases align to TRBD1. The CDR3 has 14 residues. The germline gives CDR1 LNHDA, CDR2 SQIVND (reference sequence). V was pared by 2 bases and J by 7 bases, with 4 bases of the junction left unmatched.

The chain links TRBV5-6 to TRBJ2-7, with D maybe TRBD2 (6 bases). Germline V gives CDR1 SGHDT, CDR2 YYEEEE. Trimming left V 4 bases short and J 6 bases short, with 17 bases between. This CDR3 region has 14 residues. CDR3 in amino acids: CASSPGPLGGEQYF. The CDR3 bases are TGTGCCAGCAGCCCGGGTCCATTGGGAGGCGAGCAGTACTTC. Full variable domain (rest looked up from reference TRBV5-6 and TRBJ2-7): DAGVTQSPTHLIKTRGQQVTLRCSPKSGHDTVSWYQQALGQGPQFIFQYYEEEERQRGNFPDRFSGHQFPNYSSELNVNALLLGDSALYLCASSPGPLGGEQYFGPGTRLTVT.

The rearrangement joins TRBV18 to TRBJ2-2; 10 bases map to TRBD1. V trimming: 4 bases; J trimming: 5 bases; junction bases outside the gene matches: 4. The CDR3 loop spans 15 amino acids. CDR1 is KGHSH and CDR2 is LQKENI in the germline V gene. The DNA for the CDR3 is TGTGCCAGCTCACGGGACAGGGGAACGACCGGGGAGCTGTTTTTT. Protein sequence: CASSRDRGTTGELFF.

The chain combines TRBV10-3 with TRBJ2-3; 11 bases are shared with TRBD2. Looked up from germline, CDR1 is ENHRY and CDR2 is SYGVKD. J lost 2 bases, V lost 4 bases, and 8 bases had no gene match. CDR3 length: 17 amino acids. Here the CDR3 reads CAISGQGTSGITDTQYF. DNA for the CDR3: TGTGCCATCAGTGGCCAAGGGACTAGCGGCATCACAGATACGCAGTATTTT.

J is TRBJ2-2 and V is TRBV29-1; D not resolved. The CDR3 is made up of 15 amino acids. Germline assignment: CDR1 SQVTM and CDR2 ANQGSEA. V lost 6 bases and J 4 bases, leaving 18 bases between the germline ends. CDR3 nucleotide sequence: TGCAGCGTCCCCCCACCCCACACCCCCACCGGGGAGCTGTTTTTT. It codes for CSVPPPHTPTGELFF.

V usage is TRBV10-3 and J usage is TRBJ1-2; D not certain. The germline CDR1 and CDR2 sequences are ENHRY and SYGVKD. V dropped 0 bases and J dropped 8 bases, with 13 bases sitting between them. The CDR3 runs 14 residues. The CDR3 reads CAISESGGLGGYTF. The CDR3 DNA follows: TGTGCCATCAGTGAGTCGGGAGGGCTAGGCGGCTACACCTTC.

This clone occurred once. This rearrangement joins TRBV7-2 to TRBJ2-5, with D tentatively TRBD1 or TRBD2 (5 bases each). CDR3 length: 15 residues. Germline CDR1 is SGHTA and CDR2 is FQGNSA. V was shortened by 3 bases and J by 4 bases, with 15 bases between the two germline ends. Here the CDR3 DNA reads TGTGCCAGCAGCTTTAGAACGAGGGGTAGAGAGACCCAGTACTTC. Residues: CASSFRTRGRETQYF.

The genes are TRBV6-5 and TRBJ1-2; D not resolved. Trimming removed 6 bases from V and 1 base from J, with 15 bases in between. This CDR3 is built from 15 residues. Germline CDR1 and CDR2: MNHEY and SVGAGI. The CDR3 bases are TGTGCCAGCAGCCCCCAACAAGTCATTAACTATGGCTACACCTTC. It yields the protein CASSPQQVINYGYTF.

The CDR3, as DNA: TGTGCCAGCAGTGTACACGCGAACACCGGGGAGCTGTTTTTT. Translated: CASSVHANTGELFF. V and J are TRBV2 and TRBJ2-2; D gene ambiguous. The V end lost 4 bases, the J end lost 0 bases, and 6 bases lay between the germline ends. The germline gives CDR1 SNHLY, CDR2 FYNNEI. The CDR3 is made up of 14 amino acids.

The chain links TRBV2 to TRBJ1-4; D might be TRBD1 (5 bases). V was cut by 6 bases and J by 8 bases, with 13 bases left in between. CDR3 size: 13 residues. CDR1 SNHLY and CDR2 FYNNEI come from the germline V gene. CDR3 sequence reads: CASRTSRGEKLFF. The CDR3 bases are TGTGCCAGCAGGACGTCCCGGGGGGAAAAACTGTTTTTT.